The present entry profiles one TCR beta chain with its context. Original handling: Amplification from reference gene primers served as the basis for estimated nucleated cell counts. Repertoires were generated with immunoSEQ multiplex PCR, while TCRdb's copy carries only in-frame clones and drops some. V and J calls and clone size come straight from that table; D and trimming were deduced from the DNA. The table shows roughly 230,000 clones, with about four fifths occurring only once. The data are from a study of blood T cell repertoires in COVID-19. Study at large: T cells, B-cell-depleted T cells, or PBMCs provided the cDNA or gDNA that served as material.

CDR3 size: 13 residues. Germline V gene data show CDR1 as WNHNN and CDR2 as SYGVQD (reference sequence). V was shortened by 5 bases and J by 8 bases, with 10 bases between the two germline ends. This sequence joins TRBV10-1 and TRBJ1-6; D is unclear. This TCR was recovered from a middle-aged man with active or convalescent COVID-19. Specimen: peripheral blood. Here the CDR3 reads CASSNFADSPLHF. The CDR3 DNA is TGCGCCAGCAGTAACTTCGCGGATTCACCCCTCCACTTT.